Presented here are 21 T cell receptor beta chains from one specimen sequenced in a study of shared clonotypes between healthy human individuals. Method: immunoSEQ multiplex PCR; TCRdb's copy keeps in-frame clones and lacks some. The table lists about half a million clones, about 84% of them singletons, with roughly an eighth in the top ten. The sample comprised PBMCs. The receptor source for this set is a woman aged 40 to 49 in good health. Some clones in this sample may be carry-over from other donors' samples.

The CDR3 loop reads CASSRGGRYPYEQYF. The CDR3 region has the DNA TGTGCCAGTAGTAGGGGCGGGAGGTACCCCTACGAGCAGTACTTC. This chain links TRBV19 with TRBJ2-7; TRBD2 aligns across 8 bases. Germline loops: CDR1 LNHDA, CDR2 SQIVND (reference sequence). This CDR3 spans 15 amino acids. Unmatched junction bases numbered 7, after V lost 4 bases and J lost 2 bases.

In its sample, this clone was seen a few times. This specimen includes other DNA sequences encoding the same CDR3. The V call is TRBV30, the J call TRBJ1-2; D call uncertain. Germline V gives CDR1 GTSNPN, CDR2 SVGIG (reference sequence). This CDR3 contains 12 residues. The V end lost 0 bases, the J end lost 5 bases, and 7 bases lay between the germline ends. CDR3 residues: CAWSVSGYGYTF. CDR3 nucleotide sequence: TGTGCCTGGAGTGTCTCTGGATATGGCTACACCTTC.

V is TRBV29-1 and J is TRBJ2-3; 10 positions agree with TRBD2. CDR1 is SQVTM, CDR2 ANQGSEA, per germline. Unmatched junction bases numbered 4, after V lost 1 base and J lost 0 bases. This CDR3 has 16 amino acids. Here the CDR3 DNA reads TGCAGCGTTGAAGGACTAGCGGGTTCTAGCACAGATACGCAGTATTTT. Translation gives CSVEGLAGSSTDTQYF.

The table lists this clone with a count of one. A far bigger clonotype differs at one base, so this is likely a read error. Other nucleotide sequences in the sample specify the same CDR3. The chain employs TRBV29-1 and TRBJ1-1; D gene unclear. Germline V gives CDR1 SQVTM, CDR2 ANQGSEA. The CDR3 runs to 13 residues. The CDR3 sequence is CSVTVGLDTEAFF. The CDR3 nucleotides read TGCAGCGTCACAGTAGGGTTAGACACTGAAGCTTTCTTC.

The chain uses TRBV5-1 and TRBJ1-3, with D uncertain. There are 15 residues in the CDR3. The V end was cut by 3 bases, the J end by 0 bases, with 10 bases between. Germline V gene data show CDR1 as SGHRS and CDR2 as YFSETQ. The CDR3 DNA reads as TGCGCCAGCAGCTATTCGGGCCCCTCTGGAAACACCATATATTTT. Amino acids: CASSYSGPSGNTIYF. The variable domain in full, completed from reference TRBV5-1 and TRBJ1-3, reads KAGVTQTPRYLIKTRGQQVTLSCSPISGHRSVSWYQQTPGQGLQFLFEYFSETQRNKGNFPGRFSGRQFSNSRSEMNVSTLELGDSALYLCASSYSGPSGNTIYFGEGSWLTVV.

This clone was seen only a few times. The V gene is TRBV19, the J gene TRBJ1-1, with D uncertain. The V gene lost 4 bases and the J gene lost 8 bases, with 8 bases spanning the gap. Germline values: CDR1 LNHDA, CDR2 SQIVND (reference sequence). CDR3 length: 11 amino acids. The CDR3 spells CASSKDREAFF. The CDR3 nucleotides read TGTGCCAGTAGTAAGGACCGGGAAGCTTTCTTT.

This chain uses TRBV2 with TRBJ2-2, with 9 positions matching TRBD2. Germline V CDR1 and CDR2: SNHLY, FYNNEI. V shed 3 bases, J shed 7 bases, and the junction held 6 bases outside the gene matches. The CDR3 is 15 amino acids. Here the CDR3 DNA reads TGTGCCAGCAGTGACGGCGGGAGGGCAATCGGGGAGCTGTTTTTT. Amino acids: CASSDGGRAIGELFF.

The chain uses TRBV19 and TRBJ2-3; either TRBD1 or TRBD2 may fit D (5 bases each). This CDR3 comprises 15 residues. Germline CDR1 is LNHDA and CDR2 is SQIVND (reference sequence). Trimming removed 4 bases from V and 2 bases from J, with 13 bases in between. In DNA, the CDR3 is TGTGCCAGTAGTACGACCGGGACGGCCACAGATACGCAGTATTTT. This gives the protein CASSTTGTATDTQYF.

The rearrangement joins TRBV13 to TRBJ2-1; a possible D gene is TRBD1 (6 bases). This CDR3 contains 15 residues. Trimming removed 4 bases from V and 0 bases from J, with 10 bases in between. Germline lookup yields CDR1 PRHDT and CDR2 FYEKMQ (reference sequence). This CDR3 reads CASSSGQSSYNEQFF. The CDR3, as DNA: TGTGCCAGCAGCTCAGGACAGAGCTCCTACAATGAGCAGTTCTTC.

A few counts support this clone. A far bigger clonotype differs at one base, so this is likely a read error. This sample includes further DNA sequences coding for the same CDR3. V usage is TRBV25-1 and J usage is TRBJ1-1, with D possibly being TRBD1 (6 bases). Germline-derived CDR1 and CDR2 are MGHDK and SYGVNS. There are 15 residues in the CDR3. The CDR3 DNA follows: TGTGCCAGCAGGCCAAGAGGGGGGACGAACACTGAGGCTTTCTTT. Its translation is CASRPRGGTNTEAFF.

Concerning this clone: Given a much more abundant clone one base away, this may be a read error. The CDR3 is CASSPTTDTQYF. The DNA for the CDR3 is TGTGCCAGCAGCCCAACCACAGATACGCAGTATTTT. This chain links TRBV5-4 with TRBJ2-3; the D is unclear. Trimming took 4 bases from V and 2 from J, leaving 5 bases between them. The CDR3 spans 12 residues. CDR1 and CDR2 from the germline V gene are SGHNT and YYREEE (reference sequence).

Details on this clone: A read error is the likely source, as a far larger clone sits one nucleotide away. Within the sample, other DNA sequences also encode this same CDR3. The V and J genes are TRBV6-6 and TRBJ2-7; D unclear. This CDR3 is 15 amino acids long. Per the germline V gene, CDR1 is MNHNY and CDR2 is SVGAGI (reference sequence). In nucleotides, the CDR3 is TGTGCTAGCAGTTACTCGATGGATTCTCCCGAAAACTTGTACTTC. Residues: CASSYSMDSPENLYF.

With regard to this clone: This is likely an artifact of a read error, given a far larger clone one base away. V is TRBV6-6 and J is TRBJ1-1; no definite D call. Germline loops: CDR1 MNHNY, CDR2 SVGAGI (reference sequence). The CDR3 runs to 15 residues. The V end was cut by 5 bases, the J end by 1 base, with 14 bases between. The CDR3 nucleotides are TGTGCCAGCAGTACGAAGGAGGGAGGGAACACTGAAGCTTTCTTT. This codes for CASSTKEGGNTEAFF.

This clone was seen a few times. The chain joins TRBV28 to TRBJ1-2; possibly TRBD1 for D (6 bases). Germline CDR1 reads MDHEN; CDR2 reads SYDVKM. V shed 7 bases and J shed 4 bases, with 13 bases lying between them. The CDR3 is made up of 13 amino acids. The DNA of the CDR3 is TGTGCCAGCACCTCGGGACAACTCTATGGCTACACCTTC. It codes for CASTSGQLYGYTF.

V gene TRBV19 combines with J gene TRBJ1-5; TRBD1 agrees at 7 bases. CDR3 length equals 13 residues. The V gene's germline CDR1 is LNHDA and CDR2 SQIVND (reference sequence). V lost 7 bases to trimming and J lost 2 bases; unmatched junction nucleotides: 2. The CDR3 DNA follows: TGTGCCAGTATTGGACAGGGCAATCAGCCCCAGCATTTT. The encoded protein is CASIGQGNQPQHF.

The rearrangement links TRBV27 to TRBJ2-7; TRBD1 agrees at 7 bases. V was clipped by 6 bases and J by 3 bases; unmatched bases: 8. The CDR3 spans 14 residues. Germline-derived CDR1 and CDR2 are MNHEY and SMNVEV (reference sequence). The CDR3 protein is CASSQGQAVYEQYF. CDR3 DNA sequence: TGTGCCAGCAGCCAAGGACAGGCGGTCTACGAGCAGTACTTC.

The CDR3 spells CASSKQGSDTQYF. The DNA for the CDR3 is TGTGCCAGCAGTAAACAGGGTTCCGATACGCAGTATTTT. This chain joins TRBV6-5 and TRBJ2-3, with a tentative D call TRBD1 (6 bases). The CDR3 is made up of 13 amino acids. Germline-derived CDR1 and CDR2 are MNHEY and SVGAGI. V was cut by 5 bases and J by 6 bases, with 12 bases left in between.

In this sample, this clone turned up many times. The sample holds other DNA sequences that translate to the same CDR3. The rearrangement uses TRBV6-4 and TRBJ2-2, with 10 bases that match TRBD1. This CDR3 has 15 amino acids. With 8 bases clipped from V and 3 bases from J, the junction kept 6 bases outside the gene matches. Per the germline V gene, CDR1 is MRHNA and CDR2 is SNTAGT. The CDR3 is CASGVGTGDTGELFF. In DNA form, the CDR3 reads TGTGCCAGCGGGGTCGGGACAGGGGACACCGGGGAGCTGTTTTTT.

In regard to this clone: A read error is likely here: a far larger clone is one base away. The V call is TRBV29-1, the J call TRBJ2-7; TRBD2 matches 7 bases. CDR1 is SQVTM, CDR2 ANQGSEA, per germline. The CDR3 extends over 13 amino acids. As DNA, the CDR3 is TGCAGCGCTGCGGGAGTCCTGGCCTACGAGCATTACTTC. This sequence encodes CSAAGVLAYEHYF.

The gene calls are TRBV4-1 and TRBJ2-7, with D possibly called TRBD1 or TRBD2 (5 bases each). Trimming removed 0 bases from V and 4 bases from J, with 13 bases in between. CDR1 MGHRA and CDR2 YSYEKL come from the germline V gene. This CDR3 is built from 15 residues. This chain's CDR3 is CASSQDPARGYEQYF. CDR3 nucleotide sequence: TGCGCCAGCAGCCAAGATCCAGCGAGGGGATACGAGCAGTACTTC.

Of note for this clone: The likely explanation is a read error, given a far larger clone one base away. This sample also contains other DNA sequences that code for the same CDR3. The CDR3 protein is CASSLGLAAGELFF. The CDR3 bases are TGTGCCAGCAGCTTAGGACTAGCGGCCGGTGAGCTGTTTTTT. The chain is built from TRBV7-9 and TRBJ2-2, with 9 bases lining up with TRBD2. CDR1 is SEHNR and CDR2 is FQNEAQ in the germline V gene (reference sequence). CDR3 size: 14 residues. Drawing the rest from reference TRBV7-9 and TRBJ2-2, the complete variable domain is DTGVSQNPRHKITKRGQNVTFRCDPISEHNRLYWYRQTLGQGPEFLTYFQNEAQLEKSRLLSDRFSAERPKGSFSTLEIQRTEQGDSAMYLCASSLGLAAGELFFGEGSRLTVL.